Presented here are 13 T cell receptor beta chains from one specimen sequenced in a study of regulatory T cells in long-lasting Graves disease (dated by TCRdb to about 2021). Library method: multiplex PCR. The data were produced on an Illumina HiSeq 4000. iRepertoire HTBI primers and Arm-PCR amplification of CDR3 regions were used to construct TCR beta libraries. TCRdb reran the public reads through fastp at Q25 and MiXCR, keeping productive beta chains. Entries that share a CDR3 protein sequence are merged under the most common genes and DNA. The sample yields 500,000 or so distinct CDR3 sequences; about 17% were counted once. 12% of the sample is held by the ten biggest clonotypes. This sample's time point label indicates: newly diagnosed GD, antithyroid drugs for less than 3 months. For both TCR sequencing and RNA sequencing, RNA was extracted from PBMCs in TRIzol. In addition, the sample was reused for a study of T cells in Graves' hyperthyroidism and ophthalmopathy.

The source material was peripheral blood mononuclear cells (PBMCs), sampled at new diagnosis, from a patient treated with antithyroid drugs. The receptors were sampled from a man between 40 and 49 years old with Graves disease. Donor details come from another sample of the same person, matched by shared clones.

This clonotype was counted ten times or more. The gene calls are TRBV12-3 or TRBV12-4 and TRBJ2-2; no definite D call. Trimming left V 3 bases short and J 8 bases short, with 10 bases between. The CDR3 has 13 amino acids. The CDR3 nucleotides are TGTGCCAGCAGTTTCAACGGAGAGGGGGAGCTGTTTTTT. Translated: CASSFNGEGELFF.

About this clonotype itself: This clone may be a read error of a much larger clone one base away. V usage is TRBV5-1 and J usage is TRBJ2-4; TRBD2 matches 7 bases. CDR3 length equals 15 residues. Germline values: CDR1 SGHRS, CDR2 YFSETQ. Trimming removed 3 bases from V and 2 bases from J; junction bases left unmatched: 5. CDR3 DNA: TGCGCCAGCAGCTGTGGGGGGGAATCCAAAAACATTCAGTACTTC. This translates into CASSCGGESKNIQYF.

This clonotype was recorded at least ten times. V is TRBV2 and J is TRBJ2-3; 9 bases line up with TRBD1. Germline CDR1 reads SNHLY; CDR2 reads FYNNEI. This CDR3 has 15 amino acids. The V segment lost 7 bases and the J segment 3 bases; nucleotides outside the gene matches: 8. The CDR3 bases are TGTGCCAGCACGGTCCAGGACAGGGGAACAGATACGCAGTATTTT. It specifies CASTVQDRGTDTQYF. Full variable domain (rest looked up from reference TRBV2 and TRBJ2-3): EPEVTQTPSHQVTQMGQEVILRCVPISNHLYFYWYRQILGQKVEFLVSFYNNEISEKSEIFDDQFSVERPDGSNFTLKIRSTKLEDSAMYFCASTVQDRGTDTQYFGPGTRLTVL.

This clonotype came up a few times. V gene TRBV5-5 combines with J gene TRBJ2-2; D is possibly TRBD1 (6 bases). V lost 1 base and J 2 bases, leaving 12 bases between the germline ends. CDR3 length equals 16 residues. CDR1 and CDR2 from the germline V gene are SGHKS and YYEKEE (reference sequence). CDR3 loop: CASSLFWDINTGELFF. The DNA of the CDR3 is TGTGCCAGCAGCTTGTTCTGGGACATAAACACCGGGGAGCTGTTTTTT.

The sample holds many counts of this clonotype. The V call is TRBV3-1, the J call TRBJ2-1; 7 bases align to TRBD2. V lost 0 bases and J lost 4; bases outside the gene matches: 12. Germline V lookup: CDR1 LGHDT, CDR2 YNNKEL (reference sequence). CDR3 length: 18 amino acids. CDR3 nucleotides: TGTGCCAGCAGCCAAGATCGACTGCTGCCCGGGAGGTACAATGAGCAGTTCTTC. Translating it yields CASSQDRLLPGRYNEQFF.

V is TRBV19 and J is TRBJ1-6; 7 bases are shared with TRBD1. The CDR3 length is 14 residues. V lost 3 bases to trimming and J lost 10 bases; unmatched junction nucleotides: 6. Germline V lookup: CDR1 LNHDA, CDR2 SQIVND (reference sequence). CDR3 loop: CASSILSGGSPLHF. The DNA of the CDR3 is TGTGCCAGTAGTATCCTGTCAGGGGGATCACCCCTCCACTTT.

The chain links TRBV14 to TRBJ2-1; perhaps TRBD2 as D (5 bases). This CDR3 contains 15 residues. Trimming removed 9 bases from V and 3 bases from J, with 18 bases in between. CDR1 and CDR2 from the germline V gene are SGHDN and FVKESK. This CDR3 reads CARIYGERSYNEQFF. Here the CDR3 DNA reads TGTGCCAGGATATACGGGGAAAGGAGCTACAATGAGCAGTTCTTC. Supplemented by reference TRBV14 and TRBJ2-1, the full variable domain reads EAGVTQFPSHSVIEKGQTVTLRCDPISGHDNLYWYRRVMGKEIKFLLHFVKESKQDESGMPNNRFLAERTGGTYSTLKVQPAELEDSGVYFCARIYGERSYNEQFFGPGTRLTVL.

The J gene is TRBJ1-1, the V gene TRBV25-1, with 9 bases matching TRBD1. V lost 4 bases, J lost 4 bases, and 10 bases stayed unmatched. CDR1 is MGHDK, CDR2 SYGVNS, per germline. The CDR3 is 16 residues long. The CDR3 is CASSGQTGGLGTEAFF. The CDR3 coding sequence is TGTGCCAGCAGTGGACAAACAGGGGGCTTAGGCACTGAAGCTTTCTTT.

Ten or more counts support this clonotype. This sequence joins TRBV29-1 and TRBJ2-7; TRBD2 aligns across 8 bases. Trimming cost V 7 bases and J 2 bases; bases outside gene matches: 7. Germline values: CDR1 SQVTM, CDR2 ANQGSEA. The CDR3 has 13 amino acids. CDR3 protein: CSAEDSGTYEQYF. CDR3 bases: TGCAGCGCGGAGGATAGCGGGACCTACGAGCAGTACTTC.

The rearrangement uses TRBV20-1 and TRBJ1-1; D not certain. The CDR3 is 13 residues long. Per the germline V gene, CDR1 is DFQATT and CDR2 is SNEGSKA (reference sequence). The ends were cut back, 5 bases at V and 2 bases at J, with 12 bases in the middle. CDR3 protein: CSADDLVNTEAFF. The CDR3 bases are TGCAGTGCTGACGACTTGGTTAACACTGAAGCTTTCTTT.

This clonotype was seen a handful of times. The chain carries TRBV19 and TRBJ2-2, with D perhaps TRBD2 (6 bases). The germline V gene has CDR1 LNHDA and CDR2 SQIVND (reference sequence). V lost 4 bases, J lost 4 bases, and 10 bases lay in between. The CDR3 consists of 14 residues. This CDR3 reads CASSTLGGTGELFF. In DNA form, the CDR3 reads TGTGCCAGTAGTACCCTCGGGGGCACCGGGGAGCTGTTTTTT.

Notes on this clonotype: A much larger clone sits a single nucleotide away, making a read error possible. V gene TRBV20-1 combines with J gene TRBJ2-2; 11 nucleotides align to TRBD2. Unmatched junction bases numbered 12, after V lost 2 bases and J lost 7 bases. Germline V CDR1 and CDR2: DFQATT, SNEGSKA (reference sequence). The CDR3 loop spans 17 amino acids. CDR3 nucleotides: TGCAGTGCTAGAAGTCTTAGCGGGAGGGCTGGGTGCGGGGAGCTGTTTTTT. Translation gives CSARSLSGRAGCGELFF.

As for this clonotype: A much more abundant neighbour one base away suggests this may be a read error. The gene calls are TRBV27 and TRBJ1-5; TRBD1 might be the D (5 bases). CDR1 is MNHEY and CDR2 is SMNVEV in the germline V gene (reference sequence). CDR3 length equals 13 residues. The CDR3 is CAGRRMGEQPQHF. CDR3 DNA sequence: TGTGCCGGCAGACGGATGGGGGAACAGCCCCAGCATTTT.